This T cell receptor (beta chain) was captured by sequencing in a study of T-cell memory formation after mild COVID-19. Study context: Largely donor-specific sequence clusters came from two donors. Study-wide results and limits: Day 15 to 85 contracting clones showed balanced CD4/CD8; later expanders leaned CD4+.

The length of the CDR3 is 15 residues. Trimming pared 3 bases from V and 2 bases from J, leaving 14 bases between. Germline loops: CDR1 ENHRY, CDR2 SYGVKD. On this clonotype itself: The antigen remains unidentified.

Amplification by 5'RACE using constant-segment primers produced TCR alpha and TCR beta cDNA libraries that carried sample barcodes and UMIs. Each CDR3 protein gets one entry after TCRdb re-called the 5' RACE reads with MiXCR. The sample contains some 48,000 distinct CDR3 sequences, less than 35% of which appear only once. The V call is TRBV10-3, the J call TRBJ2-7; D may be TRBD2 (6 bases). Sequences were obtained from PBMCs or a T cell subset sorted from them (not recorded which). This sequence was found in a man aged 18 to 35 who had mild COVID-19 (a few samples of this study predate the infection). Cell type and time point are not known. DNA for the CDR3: TGTGCCATCAGTGACCCGACTAGTGGGGCCTACGAGCAGTACGTC. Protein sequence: CAISDPTSGAYEQYV.